Presented here are 29 T cell receptor beta chains from one specimen sequenced in a study of cytomegalovirus exposure and HLA in healthy donors. Amplification used 60 Vbeta primers and 13 Jbeta primers. Repertoires were generated with immunoSEQ multiplex PCR, while TCRdb's copy carries only in-frame clones and drops some. The repertoire includes more than 100,000 clones, about four fifths of them detected once, and 7.5% to 9% sits in the top ten. Sequencing used PBMCs. The receptor source for this set is a female donor in good health and CMV-seropositive.

There are many counts of this clone. This chain joins TRBV5-6 and TRBJ1-1; perhaps TRBD1 as D (5 bases). Looked up from germline, CDR1 is SGHDT and CDR2 is YYEEEE. Trimming removed 2 bases at V and 11 bases at J, with 10 bases between. This CDR3 spans 11 amino acids. This CDR3 reads CASSFGGTAFF. Here the CDR3 DNA reads TGTGCCAGCAGCTTCGGCGGGACGGCTTTCTTT.

The J gene is TRBJ1-1, the V gene TRBV19; the D gene is possibly TRBD1 (5 bases). Trimming left V 6 bases short and J 1 base short, with 12 bases between. Germline V gene sequence: CDR1 LNHDA, CDR2 SQIVND (reference sequence). The CDR3 covers 14 residues. This CDR3 is CASSYSGGNTEAFF. DNA for the CDR3: TGTGCCAGTAGCTACTCGGGGGGGAACACTGAAGCTTTCTTT.

This chain joins TRBV7-2 and TRBJ1-3; weak D call: TRBD1 (5 bases). This CDR3 spans 15 amino acids. The V gene lost 3 bases and the J gene lost 4 bases, with 13 bases spanning the gap. Looked up from germline, CDR1 is SGHTA and CDR2 is FQGNSA. CDR3 in amino acids: CASSLGGFSGNTIYF. CDR3 in DNA: TGTGCCAGCAGCTTGGGGGGGTTTTCAGGAAACACCATATATTTT.

The rearrangement joins TRBV14 to TRBJ2-5, with 8 bases matching TRBD2. The CDR3 contains 19 residues. The ends lost 1 base at V and 5 bases at J; junction bases unmatched: 18. The germline V gene has CDR1 SGHDN and CDR2 FVKESK. The CDR3 spells CASSQGWGSGTSQGETQYF. The CDR3 DNA follows: TGTGCCAGCAGCCAAGGATGGGGTAGCGGGACCTCCCAGGGGGAGACCCAGTACTTC.

The chain is built from TRBV30 and TRBJ1-1; D ambiguous. The length of the CDR3 is 12 residues. The V gene lost 3 bases and the J gene lost 5 bases, with 10 bases spanning the gap. Germline V lookup: CDR1 GTSNPN, CDR2 SVGIG (reference sequence). CDR3 in amino acids: CAWRPAATEAFF. In DNA form, the CDR3 reads TGTGCCTGGAGGCCCGCGGCGACTGAAGCTTTCTTT.

The rearrangement links TRBV7-3 to TRBJ2-5; possible D gene TRBD2, 6 bases. The CDR3 runs 14 residues. V lost 5 bases, J lost 0 bases, and 10 bases lay in between. Germline V gene sequence: CDR1 SGHTA, CDR2 FQGTGA. The CDR3 sequence: CASSQGTHQETQYF. CDR3 DNA: TGTGCCAGCAGCCAAGGGACTCACCAAGAGACCCAGTACTTC.

The sample holds one count of this clone. The rearrangement uses TRBV7-9 and TRBJ1-2; no reliable D call. Trimming stripped 2 bases from V and 8 bases from J, with 15 bases between. The CDR3 is made up of 14 amino acids. The germline gives CDR1 SEHNR, CDR2 FQNEAQ (reference sequence). The CDR3, as DNA: TGTGCCAGCAGCTTAAGACGCCCCCCGGAGGGCTACACCTTC. It yields the protein CASSLRRPPEGYTF.

The CDR3 nucleotides are TGTGCCAGCAGTTTATCGGACAGAAGAAATAATTCACCCCTCCACTTT. This codes for CASSLSDRRNNSPLHF. V gene TRBV27 combines with J gene TRBJ1-6; possibly TRBD1 for D (6 bases). Per the germline V gene, CDR1 is MNHEY and CDR2 is SMNVEV (reference sequence). The CDR3 runs to 16 residues. Trimming left V 0 bases short and J 5 bases short, with 11 bases between.

The V gene is TRBV18, the J gene TRBJ1-5; D call uncertain. Germline V gene lookup returns CDR1 KGHSH and CDR2 LQKENI. Trimming removed 3 bases at V and 1 base at J, with 4 bases between. The CDR3 consists of 13 residues. The CDR3 loop is CASSPSSNQPQHF. The CDR3 coding sequence is TGTGCCAGCTCACCTAGCAGCAATCAGCCCCAGCATTTT.

The gene calls are TRBV2 and TRBJ1-1; D is unclear. This CDR3 contains 13 residues. The V end lost 4 bases, the J end lost 3 bases, and 9 bases lay between the germline ends. Germline loops: CDR1 SNHLY, CDR2 FYNNEI. The CDR3 nucleotides read TGTGCCAGCAGTGCGTACGGAGACACTGAAGCTTTCTTT. It is translated as CASSAYGDTEAFF.

V usage is TRBV7-6 and J usage is TRBJ1-3, with 9 bases fitting TRBD1. Germline trimming cut 1 base from V and 0 bases from J; bases unmatched to any gene: 4. This CDR3 has 17 amino acids. Germline V lookup: CDR1 SGHVS, CDR2 FNYEAQ. The CDR3 region is CASSLGGTGLSGNTIYF. The CDR3 DNA is TGTGCCAGCAGCTTAGGTGGGACAGGGCTCTCTGGAAACACCATATATTTT.

This clone turned up a few times. This chain links TRBV4-2 with TRBJ1-1; D is perhaps TRBD1 (6 bases). Trimming removed 0 bases at V and 1 base at J, with 6 bases between. Per germline, CDR1 LGHNA and CDR2 YNFKEQ. The CDR3 has 14 residues. CDR3 protein: CASSQETGNTEAFF. The CDR3 region has the DNA TGTGCCAGCAGCCAAGAGACAGGGAACACTGAAGCTTTCTTT.

The V and J genes are TRBV27 and TRBJ1-6; TRBD1 might be the D (5 bases). Germline loops: CDR1 MNHEY, CDR2 SMNVEV (reference sequence). This CDR3 region has 16 residues. V lost 5 bases to trimming and J lost 4 bases, with 15 bases between them. The CDR3 loop reads CASSVDRSVYNSPLHF. In DNA form, the CDR3 reads TGTGCCAGCAGTGTCGACAGAAGCGTTTATAATTCACCCCTCCACTTT.

CDR3 DNA sequence: TGTGCCTGGGGCACAGTACCTAACTATGGCTACACCTTC. It is translated as CAWGTVPNYGYTF. The genes are TRBV30 and TRBJ1-2; D is unclear. Germline V lookup: CDR1 GTSNPN, CDR2 SVGIG (reference sequence). Trimming took 5 bases from V and 0 from J, leaving 10 bases between them. CDR3 size: 13 residues.

This sequence joins TRBV6-5 and TRBJ2-7, with no clear D. Germline V gene lookup returns CDR1 MNHEY and CDR2 SVGAGI. CDR3 size: 13 residues. V was trimmed by 4 bases and J by 4 bases, leaving 11 bases between them. The CDR3 is CASSSVTGYEQYF. The CDR3 DNA follows: TGTGCCAGCAGTTCCGTGACTGGTTACGAGCAGTACTTC.

V is TRBV18 and J is TRBJ2-5; D possibly corresponds to TRBD2 (6 bases). Germline V gene data show CDR1 as KGHSH and CDR2 as LQKENI. Trimming stripped 2 bases from V and 1 base from J, with 8 bases between. CDR3 length: 14 amino acids. CDR3 sequence: CASSPTSPQETQYF. The DNA of the CDR3 is TGTGCCAGCTCACCAACTAGCCCCCAAGAGACCCAGTACTTC.

This chain uses TRBV28 with TRBJ1-4; D is perhaps TRBD1 (5 bases). The length of the CDR3 is 15 residues. CDR1 and CDR2 from the germline V gene are MDHEN and SYDVKM. Between the trimmed V and J ends, which lost 5 bases and 1 base, there was a span of 11 bases. The CDR3 is CASSALGVTNEKLFF. The CDR3 nucleotides read TGTGCCAGCAGTGCCTTAGGGGTAACTAATGAAAAACTGTTTTTT.

The rearrangement joins TRBV29-1 to TRBJ1-1; D uncertain. The CDR3 extends over 13 amino acids. The V end was cut by 0 bases, the J end by 1 base, with 6 bases between. Germline CDR1 and CDR2: SQVTM and ANQGSEA. CDR3 coding DNA: TGCAGCGTTGAAGAATACACGAACACTGAAGCTTTCTTT. Amino acid sequence: CSVEEYTNTEAFF.

The rearrangement joins TRBV6-6 to TRBJ1-6, with D perhaps matching TRBD1 (6 bases). V was cut by 7 bases and J by 2 bases, with 9 bases left in between. Looked up from germline, CDR1 is MNHNY and CDR2 is SVGAGI (reference sequence). CDR3 length equals 14 residues. CDR3 in amino acids: CASKTGTYNSPLHF. The CDR3, as DNA: TGTGCCAGCAAAACAGGGACCTATAATTCACCCCTCCACTTT.

J is TRBJ2-5 and V is TRBV7-9; D might be TRBD2 (5 bases). Trimming shortened V by 2 bases and J by 5 bases, and 12 bases separated the two germline ends. Germline V CDR1 and CDR2: SEHNR, FQNEAQ (reference sequence). This CDR3 contains 14 residues. CDR3 bases: TGTGCCAGCAGCTTACCCACTAGAGTCGAGACCCAGTACTTC. Residues: CASSLPTRVETQYF.

The chain joins TRBV28 to TRBJ2-7; maybe TRBD1 (6 bases). Germline V gene sequence: CDR1 MDHEN, CDR2 SYDVKM. The V and J ends lost 6 bases and 3 bases respectively, with 9 bases between them. This CDR3 is built from 12 residues. The chain's CDR3 is CASRTRGYEQYF. The DNA for the CDR3 is TGTGCCAGCAGAACCAGGGGCTACGAGCAGTACTTC.

The V call is TRBV5-1, the J call TRBJ2-7, with D tentatively TRBD1 (5 bases). The CDR3 is 16 amino acids. Deletions cut 0 bases from V and 1 base from J, with 14 bases between. Germline assignment: CDR1 SGHRS and CDR2 YFSETQ. CDR3 in amino acids: CASSLGSGYSSYEQYF. The CDR3 nucleotides are TGCGCCAGCAGCTTGGGCTCAGGGTATTCGTCCTACGAGCAGTACTTC.

The rearrangement joins TRBV18 to TRBJ2-5; possible D gene TRBD1, 6 bases. The CDR3 consists of 16 residues. Trimming pared 4 bases from V and 1 base from J, leaving 16 bases between. Germline CDR1 is KGHSH and CDR2 is LQKENI. The CDR3 DNA reads TGTGCCAGCTCACGGGGGCAGGGAAATTTCCAAGAGACCCAGTACTTC. This translates into CASSRGQGNFQETQYF.

V and J are TRBV7-9 and TRBJ2-7; a possible D gene is TRBD1 (6 bases). This CDR3 is 18 amino acids long. Trimming took 5 bases from V and 3 from J, leaving 26 bases between them. CDR1 SEHNR and CDR2 FQNEAQ come from the germline V gene (reference sequence). The CDR3 coding sequence is TGTGCCAGCAGCAGCCCAATTCAACCATCCGGGACAAACTACGAGCAGTACTTC. Encoded protein: CASSSPIQPSGTNYEQYF.

The CDR3 protein is CASSPAGTDSSYEQYF. DNA for the CDR3: TGTGCCAGTAGTCCCGCCGGGACAGACAGCTCCTACGAGCAGTACTTC. The V gene is TRBV19, the J gene TRBJ2-7; TRBD1 matches 7 bases. Losses at the gene ends were 5 bases for V and 0 bases for J; bases not matched to a gene: 10. The germline CDR1 and CDR2 sequences are LNHDA and SQIVND (reference sequence). The CDR3 contains 16 residues.

This clone was picked up a small number of times. The chain combines TRBV7-8 with TRBJ2-1, with 9 bases fitting TRBD2. The CDR3 loop spans 17 amino acids. The germline gives CDR1 SGHVS, CDR2 FQNEAQ. J was trimmed by 1 base and V by 6 bases; bases with no gene match: 10. The CDR3 nucleotides read TGTGCCAGCAGGCTAAGGGCCGCGGGGGGGTCCTACAATGAGCAGTTCTTC. Translated: CASRLRAAGGSYNEQFF.

The J gene is TRBJ2-1, the V gene TRBV5-1; 7 bases line up with TRBD1. This CDR3 spans 13 amino acids. Per the germline V gene, CDR1 is SGHRS and CDR2 is YFSETQ. V dropped 0 bases and J dropped 7; count of bases not matched to a gene: 1. Here the CDR3 DNA reads TGCGCCAGCAGCTTGGGGGACAGTAATGAGCAGTTCTTC. Amino acid sequence: CASSLGDSNEQFF.

The V gene is TRBV5-1, the J gene TRBJ2-3; 12 nucleotides line up with TRBD1. The ends lost 0 bases at V and 4 bases at J; junction bases unmatched: 9. The CDR3 runs 18 residues. Germline CDR1 is SGHRS and CDR2 is YFSETQ. CDR3 in DNA: TGCGCCAGCAGCTTGGCCTTGGGACAGGGGGCGCGGGCAGATACGCAGTATTTT. It specifies CASSLALGQGARADTQYF. Drawing the rest from reference TRBV5-1 and TRBJ2-3, the complete variable domain is KAGVTQTPRYLIKTRGQQVTLSCSPISGHRSVSWYQQTPGQGLQFLFEYFSETQRNKGNFPGRFSGRQFSNSRSEMNVSTLELGDSALYLCASSLALGQGARADTQYFGPGTRLTVL.

This chain connects TRBV18 to TRBJ1-2, with D possibly TRBD1 on 6 matching bases. Trimming removed 2 bases from V and 8 bases from J, with 15 bases in between. The germline gives CDR1 KGHSH, CDR2 LQKENI. This CDR3 comprises 14 residues. The chain's CDR3 is CASSPAGGVSGYTF. The CDR3 DNA sequence: TGTGCCAGCTCACCAGCGGGGGGCGTGTCAGGCTACACCTTC.